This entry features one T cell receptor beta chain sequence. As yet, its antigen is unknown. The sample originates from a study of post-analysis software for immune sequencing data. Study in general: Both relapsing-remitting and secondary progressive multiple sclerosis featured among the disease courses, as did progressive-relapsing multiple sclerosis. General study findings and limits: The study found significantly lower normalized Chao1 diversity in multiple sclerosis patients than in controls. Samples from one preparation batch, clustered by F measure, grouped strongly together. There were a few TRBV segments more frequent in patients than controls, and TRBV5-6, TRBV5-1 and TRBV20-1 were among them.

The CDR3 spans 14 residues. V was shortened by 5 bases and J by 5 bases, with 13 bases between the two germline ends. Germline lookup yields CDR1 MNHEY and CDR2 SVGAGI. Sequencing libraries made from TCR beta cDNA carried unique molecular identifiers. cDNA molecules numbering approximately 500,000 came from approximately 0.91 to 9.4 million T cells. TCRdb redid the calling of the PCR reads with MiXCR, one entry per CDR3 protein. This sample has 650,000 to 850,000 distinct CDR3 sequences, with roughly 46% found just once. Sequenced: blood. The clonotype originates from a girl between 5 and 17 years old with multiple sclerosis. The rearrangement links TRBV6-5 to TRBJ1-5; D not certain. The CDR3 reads CASSRRSGDQPQHF. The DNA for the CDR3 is TGTGCCAGCAGTCGACGGTCCGGGGATCAGCCCCAGCATTTT.